This is a list of T cell receptor beta chains from one sample in a study of T cell responses to AZD1222 COVID-19 vaccine. Generated by immunoSEQ multiplex PCR, the TCRdb table keeps only in-frame clones and is missing some. The data hold roughly 130,000 clones, with around nine tenths observed a single time. The specimen was peripheral blood, collected 28 days after the second AZD1222 dose. These receptors came from an adult who received the AZD1222 COVID-19 vaccine. CDR3s include the opening cysteine and the closing phenylalanine or tryptophan.

j_call v_call cdr3_aa
TRBJ1-1 TRBV6-2/TRBV6-3 CASSSGGTEAFF
TRBJ1-6 TRBV6-2/TRBV6-3 CATSVDPPRSYNSPLHF
TRBJ2-2 TRBV3-1/TRBV3-2 CASSQTLAGGTGELFF
TRBJ1-2 TRBV29-1 CSVGTGTGGYGYTF
TRBJ2-5 TRBV6-5 CASSYRERETQYF
TRBJ1-6 TRBV10-3 CATRQVYNSPLHF
TRBJ2-5 TRBV2 CASRRTSGKETQYF
TRBJ2-7 TRBV6-4 CAKRNRGARSYEQYF
TRBJ2-1 TRBV5-4 CASSSLAGGLNEQFF
TRBJ2-5 TRBV5-1 CASSHGQGGSGTQYF
TRBJ2-7 TRBV18 CASSPGQGYYEQYF
TRBJ1-3 TRBV3-1/TRBV3-2 CASSPWTISGNTIYF
TRBJ2-3 TRBV5-1 CASSFASGGSTDTQYF
TRBJ1-5 TRBV19 CASSGGAGRQPQHF
TRBJ2-5 TRBV6-1 CASSEMKGGSGETQYF
TRBJ2-2 TRBV7-8 CASSLGLAGTGELFF
TRBJ2-7 TRBV5-1 CASSLSGTSYEQYF
TRBJ2-7 TRBV5-4 CASTGTGGRDEQYF
TRBJ1-5 TRBV20-1 CSAIDTWGSNQPQHF
TRBJ1-2 TRBV7-9 CASSLATTYGYTF
TRBJ2-5 TRBV29-1 CSVRGQVLRETQYF
TRBJ2-1 TRBV20-1 CSATLDREQFF
TRBJ1-2 TRBV19 CASKQGANYGYTF